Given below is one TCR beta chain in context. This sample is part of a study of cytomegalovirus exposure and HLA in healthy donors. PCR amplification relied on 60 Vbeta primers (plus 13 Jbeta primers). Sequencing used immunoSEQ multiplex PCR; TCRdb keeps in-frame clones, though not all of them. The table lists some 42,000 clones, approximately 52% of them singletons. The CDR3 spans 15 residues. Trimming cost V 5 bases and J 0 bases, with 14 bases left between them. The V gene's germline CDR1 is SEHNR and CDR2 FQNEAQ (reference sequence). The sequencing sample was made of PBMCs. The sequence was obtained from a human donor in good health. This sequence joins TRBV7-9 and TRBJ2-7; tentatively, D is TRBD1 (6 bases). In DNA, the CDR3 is TGTGCCAGCAGCCGATCAGGGGTCTCCTCCTACGAGCAGTACTTC. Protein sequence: CASSRSGVSSYEQYF. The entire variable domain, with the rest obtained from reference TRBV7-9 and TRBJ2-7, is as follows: DTGVSQNPRHKITKRGQNVTFRCDPISEHNRLYWYRQTLGQGPEFLTYFQNEAQLEKSRLLSDRFSAERPKGSFSTLEIQRTEQGDSAMYLCASSRSGVSSYEQYFGPGTRLTVT.